The clone carrying this TCR beta chain is a singleton in its sample. Its cognate antigen is unknown. These data come from a study of vaccination and CD4 T cells after COVID-19. Study overall: The convalescents were made up of six males and four females, two of whom were Hispanic. Stimulation used overlapping spike peptides from SARS-CoV-2, HCoV-NL63, HCoV-OC43 and HCoV-229E. Each post-COVID sample was drawn after diagnosis, and the median interval was roughly 97 days (range 35 to 161).

The treatment: roughly nine-day PBMC culture with coronavirus spike peptide pools or control peptides (ViraFEST assay). ViraFEST enlarged antigen-specific T cell populations with peptide pools and afterwards sequenced TCRs. With the Oncomine TCR Beta short-read assay, DNA from cultured CD4+ T cells was sequenced. TCRdb used MiXCR to reprocess the PCR reads, holding one entry per CDR3 protein. The table includes around 20,000 distinct CDR3 sequences, about 40% detected once. Per germline, CDR1 SGHNT and CDR2 YENEEA. CDR3 length: 15 amino acids. V was trimmed by 1 base and J by 5 bases, leaving 14 bases between them.

This TCR was sampled from a human donor who had recovered from COVID-19. The rearrangement joins TRBV11-3 to TRBJ2-5; tentatively, D is TRBD1 (6 bases). Here the sequenced sample was CD4+ T cells from blood, cultured in vitro, taken before SARS-CoV-2 vaccination. This CDR3 reads CASSLGGQFAETQYF. The CDR3 bases are TGTGCCAGCAGCTTAGGGGGGCAGTTCGCGGAGACCCAGTACTTC.